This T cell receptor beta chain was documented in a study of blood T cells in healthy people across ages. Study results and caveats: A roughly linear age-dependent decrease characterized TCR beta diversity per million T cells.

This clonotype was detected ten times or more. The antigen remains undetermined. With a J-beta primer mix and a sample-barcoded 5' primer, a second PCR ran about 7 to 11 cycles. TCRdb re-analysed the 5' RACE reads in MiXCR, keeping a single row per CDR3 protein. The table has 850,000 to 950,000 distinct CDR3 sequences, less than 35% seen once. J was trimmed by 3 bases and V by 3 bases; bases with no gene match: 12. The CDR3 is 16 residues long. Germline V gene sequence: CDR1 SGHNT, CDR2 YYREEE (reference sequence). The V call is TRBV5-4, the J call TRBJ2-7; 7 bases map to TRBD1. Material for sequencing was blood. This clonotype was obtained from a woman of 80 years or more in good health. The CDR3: CASSSTTGTDGYEQYF. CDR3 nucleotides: TGTGCCAGCAGCTCAACCACCGGGACAGACGGCTACGAGCAGTACTTC.